This record covers a single T cell receptor beta chain. The germline CDR1 and CDR2 sequences are ENHRY and SYGVKD. The CDR3 is 14 residues long. V was pared by 4 bases and J by 0 bases, with 2 bases of the junction left unmatched. Original processing notes: Reference gene primer amplification yielded estimated nucleated cell counts. The method was immunoSEQ multiplex PCR; TCRdb's version includes in-frame clones alone and lacks a portion of them. V and J calls and clone size are copied from that table; D and trimming were computed from the DNA. This sample has a few hundred thousand clones; approximately 87% occur once, and the top ten carry less than 11%. This record belongs to a study of blood T cell repertoires in COVID-19. Overall study context: PBMCs, B-cell-depleted T cells, or T cells were the source of the cDNA or gDNA that made up the material.

The chain recombines TRBV10-3 with TRBJ1-1, with 7 bases lining up with TRBD1. This clonotype was obtained from a young woman with COVID-19, enrolled during active disease. Sequencing was carried out using peripheral blood. As DNA, the CDR3 is TGTGCCATCAGTGGGGACAGCCTGAACACTGAAGCTTTCTTT. Amino acid sequence: CAISGDSLNTEAFF.